The 11 T cell receptor beta chains below were found in one sample sequenced in a study of blood T cells in healthy people across ages. A second roughly 6 to 11 cycle PCR used barcoded and J-beta primers. TCRdb processed the 5' RACE reads anew with MiXCR; each CDR3 protein has one entry. The profile shows approximately 700,000 distinct CDR3 sequences, about 32% of them singletons. The source material was blood. The source of these receptors is an elderly woman in good health.

This clonotype has ten or more counts. The rearrangement links TRBV28 to TRBJ2-3, with 12 bases lining up with TRBD2. Trimming cost V 6 bases and J 0 bases; bases outside gene matches: 4. The CDR3 runs 16 residues. CDR1 and CDR2 (germline): MDHEN, SYDVKM. CDR3 loop: CASSASGGASTDTQYF. Written as DNA, the CDR3 is TGTGCCAGCAGCGCTAGCGGGGGGGCTAGCACAGATACGCAGTATTTT.

This clonotype came up a few times. This chain links TRBV9 with TRBJ2-2; D unclear. This CDR3 has 14 amino acids. CDR1 and CDR2 from the germline V gene are SGDLS and YYNGEE. The V gene lost 4 bases and the J gene lost 4 bases, with 11 bases spanning the gap. The CDR3 loop reads CASSSFSSTGELFF. In nucleotides, the CDR3 is TGTGCCAGCAGCAGCTTCTCCAGCACCGGGGAGCTGTTTTTT.

This clonotype has only a few counts. The chain has TRBV7-2 and TRBJ2-7; perhaps TRBD2 as D (5 bases). The J call may be mistaken, given a closer DNA end match to TRBJ2-5. Germline values: CDR1 SGHTA, CDR2 FQGNSA. The CDR3 spans 14 residues. The CDR3 loop reads CASSLWPSSKTQYF. For the CDR3, the DNA is TGTGCCAGCAGCTTATGGCCTAGCAGCAAGACCCAGTACTTC.

This clonotype was detected many times. This may stem from a read error, because a much larger clone lies one nucleotide away. The V gene is TRBV5-1, the J gene TRBJ2-7, with 7 bases identical to TRBD2. J lost 7 bases, V lost 3 bases, and 4 bases had no gene match. The CDR3 contains 12 residues. CDR1 SGHRS and CDR2 YFSETQ come from the germline V gene. CDR3 residues: CASSWEGNEQYF. The CDR3 DNA reads as TGCGCCAGCAGCTGGGAGGGGAATGAGCAGTACTTC.

This sequence joins TRBV11-2 and TRBJ2-4, with D possibly called TRBD1 or TRBD2 (5 bases each). V gave up 8 bases and J gave up 9 bases, with 20 bases separating them. Germline V CDR1 and CDR2: SGHAT, FQNNGV. This CDR3 is 14 amino acids long. CDR3 DNA: TGTGCCAGCCGCCCCGGGGCTGGGGAAGGCATTCAGTACTTC. Translated, it gives CASRPGAGEGIQYF.

In its sample, this clonotype was seen many times. The chain carries TRBV7-2 and TRBJ2-7; 8 bases fit TRBD1. Trimming removed 4 bases from V and 7 bases from J; junction bases left unmatched: 12. The germline CDR1 and CDR2 sequences are SGHTA and FQGNSA. The CDR3 is made up of 15 amino acids. In DNA, the CDR3 is TGTGCCAGCAGCTCGACACGGACAGGGAATGGTGAGCAGTACTTC. As protein: CASSSTRTGNGEQYF.

This clonotype has a count of ten or more. The V gene is TRBV11-2, the J gene TRBJ2-1; no reliable D call. V was shortened by 5 bases and J by 3 bases, with 11 bases between the two germline ends. Germline V lookup: CDR1 SGHAT, CDR2 FQNNGV. There are 14 residues in the CDR3. The CDR3: CASSLSNGYNEQFF. CDR3 coding DNA: TGTGCCAGCAGCCTGTCCAACGGCTACAATGAGCAGTTCTTC. The full variable domain, rest sourced from reference TRBV11-2 and TRBJ2-1, is EAGVAQSPRYKIIEKRQSVAFWCNPISGHATLYWYQQILGQGPKLLIQFQNNGVVDDSQLPKDRFSAERLKGVDSTLKIQPAKLEDSAVYLCASSLSNGYNEQFFGPGTRLTVL.

This clonotype was observed a handful of times. The chain is built from TRBV7-2 and TRBJ1-2, with 7 positions matching TRBD1. Germline CDR1 reads SGHTA; CDR2 reads FQGNSA. This CDR3 has 15 residues. With V trimmed by 6 bases and J by 6 bases, 13 bases remained unmatched. The CDR3 spells CASRPGIGTAHGYTF. The CDR3 DNA reads as TGTGCCAGCAGACCCGGGATAGGGACAGCCCATGGCTACACCTTC.

Points on this clonotype: A much larger clone lies a single base off, so this may be a read error. The gene calls are TRBV10-3 and TRBJ1-1; D not resolved. CDR1 ENHRY and CDR2 SYGVKD come from the germline V gene. The CDR3 extends over 15 amino acids. CDR3 amino acids: CAVSELGVENTEAFF. CDR3 in DNA: TGTGCCGTCAGTGAATTGGGCGTGGAGAACACTGAAGCTTTCTTT.

The chain is built from TRBV6-2 or TRBV6-3 and TRBJ1-1; TRBD1 matches 7 bases. Germline V gives CDR1 MNHEY, CDR2 SVGEGT. The CDR3 runs 16 residues. V shed 8 bases and J 0 bases; nucleotides not matched to a gene: 12. The CDR3 region is CASGPQRGQLNTEAFF. The CDR3 coding sequence is TGTGCCAGCGGACCCCAGAGGGGACAGTTGAACACTGAAGCTTTCTTT.

This chain connects TRBV5-1 to TRBJ1-4; 11 positions agree with TRBD1. Germline values: CDR1 SGHRS, CDR2 YFSETQ. This CDR3 comprises 17 residues. The V and J ends lost 4 bases and 0 bases, in that order; junction bases with no gene match: 5. The CDR3 region is CASSEDRGLATNEKLFF. CDR3 nucleotide sequence: TGCGCCAGCAGCGAGGACAGGGGGCTTGCAACTAATGAAAAACTGTTTTTT.